Each of the 14 T cell receptor beta chains below was sequenced from the same sample in a study of cytomegalovirus exposure and HLA in healthy donors. Generated by immunoSEQ multiplex PCR, the TCRdb table keeps only in-frame clones and is missing some. Found here are approximately 71,000 clones, 90% to 95% of them singletons; the top ten hold roughly 3.1%. The source material was PBMCs. These receptor sequences come from a man aged 18 to 30 in good health and CMV-seronegative.

V and J are TRBV7-3 and TRBJ1-1; D unresolved. The length of the CDR3 is 12 residues. Trimming left V 6 bases short and J 4 bases short, with 9 bases between. Germline CDR1 SGHTA, CDR2 FQGTGA. The CDR3 nucleotides read TGTGCCAGCAGGGAGGGAAGCACTGAAGCTTTCTTT. Translated, it gives CASREGSTEAFF.

V is TRBV6-4 and J is TRBJ2-1, with 9 nucleotides matching TRBD2. V shed 2 bases, J shed 6 bases, and the junction held 2 bases outside the gene matches. The germline gives CDR1 MRHNA, CDR2 SNTAGT. The CDR3 has 14 residues. The DNA for the CDR3 is TGTGCCAGCAGTGACGGGACTAGCAGCAATGAGCAGTTCTTC. It yields the protein CASSDGTSSNEQFF.

The genes are TRBV4-3 and TRBJ1-2; D is unresolved. The germline gives CDR1 LGHNA, CDR2 YSLEER. The CDR3 runs to 17 residues. With 0 bases removed from V and 4 bases from J, the gap between germline ends came to 18 bases. This CDR3 is CASSQDLAHQRGYGYTF. The CDR3 DNA reads as TGCGCCAGCAGCCAAGATCTGGCGCACCAACGGGGCTATGGCTACACCTTC.

The chain carries TRBV28 and TRBJ2-7; D is uncertain. Germline CDR1 is MDHEN and CDR2 is SYDVKM. This CDR3 spans 10 amino acids. V lost 6 bases to trimming and J lost 3 bases, with 3 bases between them. CDR3 DNA: TGTGCCAGCAGGTACTACGAGCAGTACTTC. Protein product: CASRYYEQYF.

This chain connects TRBV10-2 to TRBJ2-5, with TRBD1 as a possible D gene (5 bases). This CDR3 has 14 amino acids. With 0 bases removed from V and 4 bases from J, the gap between germline ends came to 9 bases. Germline V gene data show CDR1 as WSHSY and CDR2 as SAAADI. The CDR3 sequence is CASSESQGVETQYF. The CDR3 DNA sequence: TGCGCCAGCAGTGAGTCTCAAGGGGTAGAGACCCAGTACTTC.

This rearrangement joins TRBV27 to TRBJ2-5; possible D gene TRBD1, 5 bases. CDR3 length: 14 residues. Germline loops: CDR1 MNHEY, CDR2 SMNVEV (reference sequence). V was clipped by 4 bases and J by 2 bases, with 11 bases between them. The CDR3 reads CASSSWGPQETQYF. As DNA, the CDR3 is TGTGCCAGCAGTTCGTGGGGCCCTCAAGAGACCCAGTACTTC.

The CDR3 loop reads CAIRGGVSTDTQYF. DNA for the CDR3: TGTGCCATCAGGGGGGGGGTTTCGACAGATACGCAGTATTTT. The V call is TRBV10-3, the J call TRBJ2-3; 7 bases match TRBD2. This CDR3 is 14 amino acids long. CDR1 and CDR2 (germline): ENHRY, SYGVKD. Trimming removed 6 bases from V and 3 bases from J; junction bases left unmatched: 6.

The CDR3 DNA reads as TGCAGCGTAACACAGGGAGGGTCTGGAAACACCATATATTTT. Amino acid sequence: CSVTQGGSGNTIYF. J is TRBJ1-3 and V is TRBV29-1; D might be TRBD1 (6 bases). With 6 bases removed from V and 1 base from J, the gap between germline ends came to 13 bases. This CDR3 has 14 residues. Germline loops: CDR1 SQVTM, CDR2 ANQGSEA.

The gene calls are TRBV28 and TRBJ2-3; no firm D call. The CDR3 extends over 12 amino acids. Germline V lookup: CDR1 MDHEN, CDR2 SYDVKM. The germline V and J ends were trimmed by 1 base and 5 bases, with 4 bases remaining between them. The CDR3 loop reads CASSLFGDTQYF. The CDR3 bases are TGTGCCAGCAGTTTATTCGGAGATACGCAGTATTTT.

The CDR3 DNA is TGTGCCAGCAGGCCCGGACAGGGACGTTACGAGCAGTACTTC. Translating it yields CASRPGQGRYEQYF. The chain employs TRBV2 and TRBJ2-7, with 8 bases identical to TRBD1. Trimming cost V 6 bases and J 4 bases; bases outside gene matches: 8. Germline values: CDR1 SNHLY, CDR2 FYNNEI. The CDR3 is 14 amino acids.

This clone was seen just once. A read error may account for a junction end that differs from germline. The CDR3 DNA sequence: TGTGCTAGCAGCTCTGAGATGAACACTGAAGCTTTCTTT. This translates into CASSSEMNTEAFF. This chain uses TRBV7-7 with TRBJ1-1; D ambiguous. This CDR3 is 13 amino acids long. Germline V gene lookup returns CDR1 SSHAT and CDR2 FNYEAQ (reference sequence). Complete variable domain (other parts from reference TRBV7-7 and TRBJ1-1): GAGVSQSPRYKVTKRGQDVTLRCDPISSHATLYWYQQALGQGPEFLTYFNYEAQPDKSGLPSDRFSAERPEGSISTLTIQRTEQRDSAMYRCASSSEMNTEAFFGQGTRLTVV.

V is TRBV10-3 and J is TRBJ1-1; 8 bases align to TRBD1. CDR3 length: 13 residues. Trimming cost V 5 bases and J 4 bases; bases outside gene matches: 3. Germline V lookup: CDR1 ENHRY, CDR2 SYGVKD. The CDR3 loop is CAISFDRGTEAFF. The CDR3 DNA reads as TGTGCCATCAGTTTTGACAGGGGCACTGAAGCTTTCTTT.

The genes are TRBV27 and TRBJ2-7; 11 bases map to TRBD2. V was pared by 3 bases and J by 1 base, with 5 bases of the junction left unmatched. The CDR3 extends over 16 amino acids. Germline V gene lookup returns CDR1 MNHEY and CDR2 SMNVEV (reference sequence). The CDR3 bases are TGTGCCAGCAGTTTCATAGCGGGAGGGCTGTCCTACGAGCAGTACTTC. It yields the protein CASSFIAGGLSYEQYF.

The chain uses TRBV7-3 and TRBJ2-5; the D gene is possibly TRBD2 (6 bases). CDR1 is SGHTA and CDR2 is FQGTGA in the germline V gene. The CDR3 runs 15 residues. V lost 5 bases and J 2 bases, leaving 15 bases between the germline ends. The CDR3 DNA reads TGTGCCAGCAGCCGTGGGTTGCGGGGACAAGAGACCCAGTACTTC. Protein sequence: CASSRGLRGQETQYF.